This entry concerns a single T cell receptor (beta chain). Germline V gives CDR1 SEHNR, CDR2 FQNEAQ (reference sequence). The CDR3 totals 13 residues. Trimming took 6 bases from V and 2 from J, leaving 8 bases between them. Methotrexate plus calcineurin inhibitor accompanied controls' myeloablative marrow transplants; sampling was 1 year later. The data are from a study of T cells after posttransplantation cyclophosphamide. Profiled with immunoSEQ multiplex PCR; TCRdb holds only in-frame clones, not every one. The repertoire holds fewer than 20,000 clones, with 65% to 85% as singletons. This clonotype was obtained from a male patient aged 30 to 40 who received an allogeneic stem cell transplant from an unrelated donor, was CMV-positive, and had acute and chronic GVHD. Some T cells may be transferred from the graft donor. Sequenced here: PBMCs, sampled 441 days after allogeneic stem cell transplant with calcineurin inhibitor and methotrexate. V usage is TRBV7-9 and J usage is TRBJ2-1; possibly TRBD2 for D (5 bases). CDR3 DNA sequence: TGTGCCAGCAGTTCCGGGACCTACAATGAGCAGTTCTTC. Translated, it gives CASSSGTYNEQFF.